In its sample, the clone carrying this T cell receptor (beta chain) was seen a few times. What it binds is unknown. Study conclusions and caveats: Tumor memory CD4+ T cell TCR gene usage was found to cluster with blood and lymph node memory CD4+ cells and with lymph node naive CD4+ cells.

Constant-region reverse primers amplified full-length variable regions, followed by semi-nested Nested Universal Primer A PCR. TCRdb reprocessed the 5' RACE reads with MiXCR, giving one entry per CDR3 protein. Of about 41,000 distinct CDR3 sequences listed, roughly 29% are singletons. Germline V gene sequence: CDR1 MNHEY, CDR2 SMNVEV (reference sequence). This CDR3 contains 14 residues. Trimming cost V 3 bases and J 10 bases, with 13 bases left between them. CD4+CD45RO+CD25- cells were isolated as memory CD4+ T cells. The receptor comes from a female donor with breast cancer. The sample comprised memory CD4+ T cells sorted from a lymph node. Subset: memory CD4+ T cells, CD4+CD45RO+CD25-. This sequence joins TRBV27 and TRBJ1-6; D is ambiguous. As DNA, the CDR3 is TGTGCCAGCAGTTTGCAGGTTGGTCTGTCACCCCTCCACTTT. This gives the protein CASSLQVGLSPLHF.